This T cell receptor beta chain was sequenced for a study of T-cell reconstitution after alpha-beta-depleted transplantation in children. This clonotype appeared a few times. Preparation of the TCRbeta library was carried out with unique molecular identifiers. TCRdb used MiXCR to reprocess the PCR reads, holding one entry per CDR3 protein. The table has 300,000 to 350,000 distinct CDR3 sequences, 15% to 20% seen once; the top ten hold about 41%. V dropped 5 bases and J dropped 2 bases, with 16 bases sitting between them. CDR1 is LNHNV, CDR2 YYDKDF, per germline (reference sequence). This CDR3 is built from 15 residues.

This TCR was recovered from a male patient between 2 and 10 years old who had a stem cell transplant for acute lymphoblastic leukemia, so the T cells may come from the graft donor. This chain connects TRBV15 to TRBJ2-7; tentatively, D is TRBD2 (6 bases). The starting material was PBMCs, mostly from graft donor cells, obtained 360 days after TCRalphabeta/CD19-depleted stem cell transplant. CDR3 sequence (DNA): TGTGCCACCAGCCGGAGGGAGGTGGTTCCCTACGAGCAGTACTTC. It is translated as CATSRREVVPYEQYF.